This T cell receptor beta chain was found in a study of OX40 agonist ivuxolimab in advanced cancers. Study results and limitations: At 0.1-3.0 mg/kg, partial responders had clonal expansion among the lowest observed.

A note on this clone: Its antigen is unknown.

The V and J ends lost 3 bases and 6 bases, in that order; junction bases with no gene match: 5. This CDR3 has 14 amino acids. The germline gives CDR1 LGHNA, CDR2 YSLEER. The table came from immunoSEQ multiplex PCR; TCRdb's copy has only in-frame clones and leaves some out. The table includes 50,000 to 65,000 clones, 65% to 85% detected once. This TCR came from an adult with an advanced solid tumor such as melanoma, head and neck, liver or kidney cancer. This chain joins TRBV4-3 and TRBJ1-2; 9 bases are shared with TRBD1. The source material was CD4+ or CD8+ T cells sorted from blood, sampled in a trial of the OX40 agonist ivuxolimab. In DNA, the CDR3 is TGCGCCAGCAGCCAGCGGGACAGGGCGGATGGCTACACCTTC. Translating gives CASSQRDRADGYTF.